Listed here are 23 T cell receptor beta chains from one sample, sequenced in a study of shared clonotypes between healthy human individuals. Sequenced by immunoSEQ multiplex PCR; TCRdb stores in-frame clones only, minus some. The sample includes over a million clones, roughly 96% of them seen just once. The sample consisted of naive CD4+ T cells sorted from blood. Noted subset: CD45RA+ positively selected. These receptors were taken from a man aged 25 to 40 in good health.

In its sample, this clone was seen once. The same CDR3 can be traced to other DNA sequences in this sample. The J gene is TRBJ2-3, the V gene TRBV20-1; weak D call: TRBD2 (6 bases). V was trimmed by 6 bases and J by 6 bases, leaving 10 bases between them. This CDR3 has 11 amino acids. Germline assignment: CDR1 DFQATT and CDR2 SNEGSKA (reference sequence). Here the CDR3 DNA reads TGCAGTGCGCCCCGGGGGGATACGCAGTATTTT. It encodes CSAPRGDTQYF.

The CDR3 is CASSVGSRGPEAFF. For the CDR3, the DNA is TGTGCCAGCAGCGTAGGGTCCCGCGGCCCTGAAGCTTTCTTT. This chain connects TRBV9 to TRBJ1-1; no clear D gene. The germline V gene has CDR1 SGDLS and CDR2 YYNGEE. Between the trimmed V and J ends, which lost 0 bases and 6 bases, there was a span of 12 bases. The CDR3 spans 14 residues.

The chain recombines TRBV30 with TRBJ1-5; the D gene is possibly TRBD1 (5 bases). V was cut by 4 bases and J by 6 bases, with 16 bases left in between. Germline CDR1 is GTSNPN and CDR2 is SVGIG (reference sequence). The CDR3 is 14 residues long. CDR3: CAWTPGSQGQPQHF. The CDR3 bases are TGTGCCTGGACCCCGGGATCCCAGGGTCAGCCCCAGCATTTT.

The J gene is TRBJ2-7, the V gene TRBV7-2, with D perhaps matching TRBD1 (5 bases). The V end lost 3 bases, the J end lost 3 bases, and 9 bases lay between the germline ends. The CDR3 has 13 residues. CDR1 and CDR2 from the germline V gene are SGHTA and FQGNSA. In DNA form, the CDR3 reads TGTGCCAGCAGCTTGCAACAGGTCTACGAGCAGTACTTC. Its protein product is CASSLQQVYEQYF.

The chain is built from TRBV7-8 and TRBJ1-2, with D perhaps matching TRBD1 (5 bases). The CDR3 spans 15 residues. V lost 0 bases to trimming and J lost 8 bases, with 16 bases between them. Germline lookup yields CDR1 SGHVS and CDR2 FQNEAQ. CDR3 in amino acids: CASSLASGRVPGYTF. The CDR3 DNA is TGTGCCAGCAGCTTAGCGTCAGGGAGGGTTCCGGGCTACACCTTC.

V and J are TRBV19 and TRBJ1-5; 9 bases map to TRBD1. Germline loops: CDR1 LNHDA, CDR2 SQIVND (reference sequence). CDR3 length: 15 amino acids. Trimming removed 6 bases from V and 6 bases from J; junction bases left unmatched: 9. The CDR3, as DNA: TGTGCCAGTAGAAAGGGACAGGGCTTAACTCAGCCCCAGCATTTT. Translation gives CASRKGQGLTQPQHF.

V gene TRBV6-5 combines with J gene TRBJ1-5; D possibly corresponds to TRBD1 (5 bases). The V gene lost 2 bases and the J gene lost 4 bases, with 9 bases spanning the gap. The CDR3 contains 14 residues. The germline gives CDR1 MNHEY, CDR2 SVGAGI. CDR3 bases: TGTGCCAGCAGTTACAGTGCAGGGAATCAGCCCCAGCATTTT. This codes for CASSYSAGNQPQHF.

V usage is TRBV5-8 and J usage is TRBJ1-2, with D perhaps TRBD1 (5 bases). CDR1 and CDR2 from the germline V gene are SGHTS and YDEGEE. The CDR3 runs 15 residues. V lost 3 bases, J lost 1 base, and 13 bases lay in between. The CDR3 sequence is CASSWWRGDNYGYTF. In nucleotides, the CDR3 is TGTGCCAGCAGCTGGTGGAGGGGTGATAACTATGGCTACACCTTC.

DNA of the CDR3: TGTGCCAGCAGCTCCAGCGTTGTTAACACTGAAGCTTTCTTT. This gives the protein CASSSSVVNTEAFF. The V and J genes are TRBV7-6 and TRBJ1-1; D is uncertain. The CDR3 is made up of 14 amino acids. Germline CDR1 and CDR2: SGHVS and FNYEAQ. The germline V and J ends were trimmed by 4 bases and 2 bases, with 11 bases remaining between them.

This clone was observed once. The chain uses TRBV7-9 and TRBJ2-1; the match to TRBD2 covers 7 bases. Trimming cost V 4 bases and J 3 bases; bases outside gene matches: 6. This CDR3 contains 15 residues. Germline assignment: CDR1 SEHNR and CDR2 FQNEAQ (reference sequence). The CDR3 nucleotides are TGTGCCAGCAGCTACTATGGGGGGGACTACAATGAGCAGTTCTTC. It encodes CASSYYGGDYNEQFF.

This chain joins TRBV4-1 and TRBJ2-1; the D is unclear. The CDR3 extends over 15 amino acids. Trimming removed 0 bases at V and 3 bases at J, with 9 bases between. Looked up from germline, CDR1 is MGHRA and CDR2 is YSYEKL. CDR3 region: CASSQEVGNYNEQFF. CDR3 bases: TGCGCCAGCAGCCAAGAGGTAGGAAACTACAATGAGCAGTTCTTC.

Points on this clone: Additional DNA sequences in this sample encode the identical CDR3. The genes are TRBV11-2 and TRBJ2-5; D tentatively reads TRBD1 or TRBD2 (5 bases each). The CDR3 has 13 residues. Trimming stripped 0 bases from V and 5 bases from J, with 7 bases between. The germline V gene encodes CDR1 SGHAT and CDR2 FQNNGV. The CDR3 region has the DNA TGTGCCAGCAGCTTAGAGAGGGGTGAGACCCAGTACTTC. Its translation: CASSLERGETQYF.

As DNA, the CDR3 is TGTGCCAGCAGTGTCCGAAGCGGAGCCTCCTACGAGCAGTACTTC. Translated: CASSVRSGASYEQYF. V gene TRBV2 combines with J gene TRBJ2-7; D perhaps matches TRBD2 (5 bases). Trimming took off 4 bases at V and 0 bases at J, with 13 bases between the two ends. The germline CDR1 and CDR2 sequences are SNHLY and FYNNEI. This CDR3 comprises 15 residues.

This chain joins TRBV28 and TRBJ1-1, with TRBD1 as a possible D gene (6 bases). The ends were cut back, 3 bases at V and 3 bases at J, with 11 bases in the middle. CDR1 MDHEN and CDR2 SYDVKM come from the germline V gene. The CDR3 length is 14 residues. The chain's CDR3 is CASSLVQGDTEAFF. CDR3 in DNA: TGTGCCAGCAGTTTGGTACAGGGAGACACTGAAGCTTTCTTT.

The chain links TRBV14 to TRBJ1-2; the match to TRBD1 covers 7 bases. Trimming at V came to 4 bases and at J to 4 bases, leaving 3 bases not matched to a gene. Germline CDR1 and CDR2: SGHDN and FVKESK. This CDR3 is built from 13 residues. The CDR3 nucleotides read TGTGCCAGCAGCCGGGACAGCTTCTATGGCTACACCTTC. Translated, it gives CASSRDSFYGYTF.

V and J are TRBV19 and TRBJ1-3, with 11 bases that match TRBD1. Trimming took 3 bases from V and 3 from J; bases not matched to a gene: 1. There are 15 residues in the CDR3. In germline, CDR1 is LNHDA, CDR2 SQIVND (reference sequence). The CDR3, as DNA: TGTGCCAGTAGTATGGACAGGGGGCTTGGAAACACCATATATTTT. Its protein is CASSMDRGLGNTIYF.

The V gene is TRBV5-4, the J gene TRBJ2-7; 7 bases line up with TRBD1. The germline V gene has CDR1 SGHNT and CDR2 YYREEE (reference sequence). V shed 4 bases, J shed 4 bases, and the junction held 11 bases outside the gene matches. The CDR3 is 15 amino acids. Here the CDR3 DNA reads TGTGCCAGCAGCAGGGGTGGACAGGTAGAATACGAGCAGTACTTC. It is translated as CASSRGGQVEYEQYF.

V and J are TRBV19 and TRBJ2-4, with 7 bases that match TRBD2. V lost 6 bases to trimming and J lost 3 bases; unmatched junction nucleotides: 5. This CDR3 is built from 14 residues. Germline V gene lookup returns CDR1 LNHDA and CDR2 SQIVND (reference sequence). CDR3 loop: CASSNRGDKNIQYF. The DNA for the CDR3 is TGTGCCAGTAGCAATCGGGGGGACAAAAACATTCAGTACTTC.

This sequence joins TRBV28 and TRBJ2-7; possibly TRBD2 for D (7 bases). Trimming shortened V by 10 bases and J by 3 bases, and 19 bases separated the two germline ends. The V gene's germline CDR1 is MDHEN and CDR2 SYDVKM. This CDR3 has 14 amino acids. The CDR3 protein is CAIDKGGGNYEQYF. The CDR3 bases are TGTGCCATCGACAAAGGGGGGGGAAACTACGAGCAGTACTTC.

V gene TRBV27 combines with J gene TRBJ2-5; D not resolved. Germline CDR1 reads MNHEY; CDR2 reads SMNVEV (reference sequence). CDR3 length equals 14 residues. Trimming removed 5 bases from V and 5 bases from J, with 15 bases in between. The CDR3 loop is CASSPPGIRETQYF. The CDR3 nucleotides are TGTGCCAGCAGTCCCCCAGGAATTCGGGAGACCCAGTACTTC.

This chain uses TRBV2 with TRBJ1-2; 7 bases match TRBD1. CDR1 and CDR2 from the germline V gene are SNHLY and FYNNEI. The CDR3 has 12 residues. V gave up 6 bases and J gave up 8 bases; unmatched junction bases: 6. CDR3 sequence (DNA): TGTGCCAGCAGCGCCCGGACAGGCGGCTACACCTTC. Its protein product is CASSARTGGYTF.

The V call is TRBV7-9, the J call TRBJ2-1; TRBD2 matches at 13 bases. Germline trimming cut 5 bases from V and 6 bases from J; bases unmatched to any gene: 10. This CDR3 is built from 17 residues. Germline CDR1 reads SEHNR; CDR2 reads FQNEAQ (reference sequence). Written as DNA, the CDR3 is TGTGCCAGCAGCGTTGGTGGACTAGCGGGAGCAGTCAATGAGCAGTTCTTC. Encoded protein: CASSVGGLAGAVNEQFF.

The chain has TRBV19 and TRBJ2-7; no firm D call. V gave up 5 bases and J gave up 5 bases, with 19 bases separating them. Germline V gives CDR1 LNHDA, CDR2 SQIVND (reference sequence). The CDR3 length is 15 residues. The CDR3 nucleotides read TGTGCCAGTAGTCCAACCGGGTCACCGGTCGACGAGCAGTACTTC. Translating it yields CASSPTGSPVDEQYF.